This T cell receptor beta chain is from a study of metastatic and nonmetastatic thyroid tumors. At the level of the study: Repertoires from blood and tumor or nodule tissue of malignant and benign thyroid patients were compared. Study-wide findings and caveats: It was reported that TCR beta diversity was significantly higher in malignant thyroid tumors than benign nodules, in blood and tumor.

This clone came up many times. The antigen remains undetermined. Per the study methods: Variation in CDR3 across clinicopathological groups served as the basis for constructing a distant-metastasis classifier in papillary thyroid cancer. TCRdb ran MiXCR on the PCR reads. The V and J calls shown here were made by TCRdb, not taken from the authors' results. Found here are roughly 40,000 clones, around 10% of them singletons; the top ten hold 7% to 9.5%. No treatment had been given to any patient before thyroid surgery. The CDR3 sequence is 14 residues long. Germline V lookup: CDR1 LNHDA, CDR2 SQIVND (reference sequence).

The sample comprised blood. The V call is TRBV19, the J call TRBJ2-2; D assignment may be TRBD1 or TRBD2 (5 bases each). This receptor was taken from a male donor with papillary thyroid cancer or a benign thyroid nodule (not recorded which). Some clones in this sample may be carry-over from other donors' samples. CDR3 sequence (DNA): TGTTCCACATCGGGGCAGGCCAACACCGGGGAGCTGTTTTTT. The encoded protein is CSTSGQANTGELFF.